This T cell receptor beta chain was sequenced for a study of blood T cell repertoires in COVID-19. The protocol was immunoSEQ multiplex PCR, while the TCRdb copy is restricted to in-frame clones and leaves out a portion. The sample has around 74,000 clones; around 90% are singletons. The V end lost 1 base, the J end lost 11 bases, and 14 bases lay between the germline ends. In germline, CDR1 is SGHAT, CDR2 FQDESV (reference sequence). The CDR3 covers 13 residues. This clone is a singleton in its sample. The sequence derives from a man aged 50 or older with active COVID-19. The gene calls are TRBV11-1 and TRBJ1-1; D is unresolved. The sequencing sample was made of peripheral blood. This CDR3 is CASSLEADSEAFF. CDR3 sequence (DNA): TGTGCCAGCAGCTTAGAAGCGGACTCGGAGGCTTTCTTT. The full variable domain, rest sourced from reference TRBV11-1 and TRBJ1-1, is EAEVAQSPRYKITEKSQAVAFWCDPISGHATLYWYRQILGQGPELLVQFQDESVVDDSQLPKDRFSAERLKGVDSTLKIQPAELGDSAMYLCASSLEADSEAFFGQGTRLTVV.